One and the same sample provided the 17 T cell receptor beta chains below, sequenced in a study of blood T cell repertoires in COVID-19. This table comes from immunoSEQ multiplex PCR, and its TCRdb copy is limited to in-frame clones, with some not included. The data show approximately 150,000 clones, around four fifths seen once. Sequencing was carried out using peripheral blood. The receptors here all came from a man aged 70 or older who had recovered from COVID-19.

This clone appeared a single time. CDR3 nucleotides: TGTGCCAGTAGTATAGGGGCCGGGGTCGGCGAGCAGTACTTC. Encoded protein: CASSIGAGVGEQYF. The chain carries TRBV19 and TRBJ2-7, with TRBD2 as a possible D gene (5 bases). Trimming left V 1 base short and J 6 bases short, with 13 bases between. The CDR3 covers 14 residues. Germline V gene lookup returns CDR1 LNHDA and CDR2 SQIVND (reference sequence).

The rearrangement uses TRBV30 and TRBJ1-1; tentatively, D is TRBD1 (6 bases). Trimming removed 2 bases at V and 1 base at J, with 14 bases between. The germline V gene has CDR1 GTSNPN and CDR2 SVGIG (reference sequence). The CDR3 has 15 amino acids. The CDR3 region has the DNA TGTGCCTGGAGTAAACAGGGATTGGGGAACACTGAAGCTTTCTTT. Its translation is CAWSKQGLGNTEAFF.

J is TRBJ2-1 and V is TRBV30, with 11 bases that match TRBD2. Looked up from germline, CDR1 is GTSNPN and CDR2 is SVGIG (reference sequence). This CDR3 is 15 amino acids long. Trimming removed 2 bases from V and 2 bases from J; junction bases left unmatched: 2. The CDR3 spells CAWSPLAGAYNEQFF. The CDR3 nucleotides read TGTGCCTGGAGTCCACTAGCGGGGGCCTACAATGAGCAGTTCTTC. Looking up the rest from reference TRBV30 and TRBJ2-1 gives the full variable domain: SQTIHQWPATLVQPVGSPLSLECTVEGTSNPNLYWYRQAAGRGLQLLFYSVGIGQISSEVPQNLSASRPQDRQFILSSKKLLLSDSGFYLCAWSPLAGAYNEQFFGPGTRLTVL.

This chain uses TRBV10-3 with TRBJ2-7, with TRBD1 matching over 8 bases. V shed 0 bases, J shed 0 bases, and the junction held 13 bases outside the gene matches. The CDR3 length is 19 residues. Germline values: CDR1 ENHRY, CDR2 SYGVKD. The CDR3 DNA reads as TGTGCCATCAGTGAGTCGATTTTCAGGGGGCAGGGCGTCTCCTACGAGCAGTACTTC. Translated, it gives CAISESIFRGQGVSYEQYF.

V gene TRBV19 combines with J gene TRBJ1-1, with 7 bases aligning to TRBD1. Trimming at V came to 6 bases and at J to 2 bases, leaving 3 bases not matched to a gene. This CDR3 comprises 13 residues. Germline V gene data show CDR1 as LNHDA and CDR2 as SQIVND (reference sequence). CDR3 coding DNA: TGTGCCAGTAGGAGACAGGGCAACACTGAAGCTTTCTTT. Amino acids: CASRRQGNTEAFF.

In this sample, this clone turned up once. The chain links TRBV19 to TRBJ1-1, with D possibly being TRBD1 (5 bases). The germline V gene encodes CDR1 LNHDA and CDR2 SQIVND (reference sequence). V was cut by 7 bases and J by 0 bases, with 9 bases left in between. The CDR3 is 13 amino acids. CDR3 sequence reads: CASNQGMNTEAFF. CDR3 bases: TGTGCCAGTAATCAGGGAATGAACACTGAAGCTTTCTTT.

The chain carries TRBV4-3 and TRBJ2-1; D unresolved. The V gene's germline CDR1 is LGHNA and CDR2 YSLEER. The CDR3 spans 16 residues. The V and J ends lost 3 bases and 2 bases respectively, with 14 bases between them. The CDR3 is CASSQSASGAYNEQFF. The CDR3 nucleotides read TGCGCCAGCAGCCAGTCCGCTAGTGGCGCCTACAATGAGCAGTTCTTC.

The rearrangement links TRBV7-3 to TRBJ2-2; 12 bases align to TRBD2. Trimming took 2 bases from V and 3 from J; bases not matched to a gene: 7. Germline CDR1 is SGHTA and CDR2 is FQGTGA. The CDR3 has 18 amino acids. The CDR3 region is CASSLLRLAGGDTGELFF. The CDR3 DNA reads TGTGCCAGCAGCTTATTGAGGCTAGCGGGAGGGGACACCGGGGAGCTGTTTTTT.

The CDR3 DNA sequence: TGTGCCAGTCGAAGGGGTATTACTAGCACAGATACGCAGTATTTT. This codes for CASRRGITSTDTQYF. V gene TRBV19 combines with J gene TRBJ2-3; tentatively, D is TRBD1 (5 bases). The V gene's germline CDR1 is LNHDA and CDR2 SQIVND (reference sequence). V was cut by 8 bases and J by 0 bases, with 15 bases left in between. The CDR3 is made up of 15 amino acids.

The CDR3 protein is CASSQSGTSYEQYF. DNA for the CDR3: TGTGCCAGCAGCCAAAGCGGGACCTCCTACGAGCAGTACTTC. The rearrangement links TRBV9 to TRBJ2-7; TRBD2 matches at 7 bases. Trimming removed 4 bases from V and 0 bases from J; junction bases left unmatched: 4. CDR1 and CDR2 (germline): SGDLS, YYNGEE. This CDR3 has 14 residues.

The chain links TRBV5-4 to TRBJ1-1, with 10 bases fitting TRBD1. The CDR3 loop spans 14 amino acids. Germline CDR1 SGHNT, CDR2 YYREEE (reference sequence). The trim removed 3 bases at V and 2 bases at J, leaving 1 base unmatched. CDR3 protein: CASSWDRGNTEAFF. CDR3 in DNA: TGTGCCAGCAGCTGGGACAGGGGAAACACTGAAGCTTTCTTT.

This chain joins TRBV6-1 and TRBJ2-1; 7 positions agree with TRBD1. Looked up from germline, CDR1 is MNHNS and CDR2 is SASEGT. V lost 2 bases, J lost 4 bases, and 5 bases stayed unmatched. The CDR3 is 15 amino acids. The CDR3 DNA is TGTGCCAGCAGTGAACACGGGACAGATTACAATGAGCAGTTCTTC. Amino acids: CASSEHGTDYNEQFF.

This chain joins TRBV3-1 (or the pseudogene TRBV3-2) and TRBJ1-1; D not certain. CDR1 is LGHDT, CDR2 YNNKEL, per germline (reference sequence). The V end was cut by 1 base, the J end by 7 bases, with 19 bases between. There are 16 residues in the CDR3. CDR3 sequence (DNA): TGTGCCAGCAGCCAAGTTAGTGGCAGCTATACTAGTGAAGCTTTCTTT. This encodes CASSQVSGSYTSEAFF.

CDR3 nucleotides: TGTGCCAGCAGCCCTGGGACAGGCGGACCCGTCTCTGGAAACACCATATATTTT. Translated: CASSPGTGGPVSGNTIYF. This rearrangement joins TRBV9 to TRBJ1-3, with 8 nucleotides matching TRBD1. This CDR3 region has 18 residues. Looked up from germline, CDR1 is SGDLS and CDR2 is YYNGEE. J lost 0 bases, V lost 4 bases, and 12 bases had no gene match.

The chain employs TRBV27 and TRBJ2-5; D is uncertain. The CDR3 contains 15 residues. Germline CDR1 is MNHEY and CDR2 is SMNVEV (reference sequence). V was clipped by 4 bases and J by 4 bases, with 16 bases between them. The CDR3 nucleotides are TGTGCCAGCAGTTCCCTCGGTGGAGTAGGAGAGACCCAGTACTTC. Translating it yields CASSSLGGVGETQYF.

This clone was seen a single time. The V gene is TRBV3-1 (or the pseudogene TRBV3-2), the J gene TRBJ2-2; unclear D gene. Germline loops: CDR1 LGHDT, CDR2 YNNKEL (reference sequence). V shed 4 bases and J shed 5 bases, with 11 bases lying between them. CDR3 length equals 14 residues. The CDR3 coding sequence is TGTGCCAGCAGCCTTTCCGCGGTAACCGGGGAGCTGTTTTTT. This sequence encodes CASSLSAVTGELFF.

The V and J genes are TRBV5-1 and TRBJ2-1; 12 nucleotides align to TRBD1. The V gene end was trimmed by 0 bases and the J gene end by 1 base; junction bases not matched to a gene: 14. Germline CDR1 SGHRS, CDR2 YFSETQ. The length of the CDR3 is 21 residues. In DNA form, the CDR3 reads TGCGCCAGCAGCTTGGTTGCCCCGCCGGGACAGGGGGCGCCTTCCTACAATGAGCAGTTCTTC. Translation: CASSLVAPPGQGAPSYNEQFF.